Listed below are T cell receptor beta chains from one sample, sequenced in a study of shared clonotypes between healthy human individuals. Some clones are missing from TCRdb's copy, which holds only in-frame ones; the method was immunoSEQ multiplex PCR. The sample records a few million clones, more than 90% being singletons. Sequenced: naive CD4+ T cells sorted from blood. The receptors here all came from a young man in good health. CDR3s include the opening cysteine and the closing phenylalanine or tryptophan. D genes are given only for firm matches. The size field is filled for only some rows; it gives once, few, many or a size class.

CDR3 DNA | CDR3 protein | V gene | D gene | J gene | clone size
TGTGCCAGCAGTGAGGCCAGGGGCTACGAGCAGTACTTC | CASSEARGYEQYF | TRBV25-1 | . | TRBJ2-7 | .
TGTGCCAGCAGCTTAGCCACAGCATGGATGACTAAAGAGACCCAGTACTTC | CASSLATAWMTKETQYF | TRBV7-2 | . | TRBJ2-5 | once
TGTGCCAGCTCACCAAGGACAGGTGATAACTATGGCTACACCTTC | CASSPRTGDNYGYTF | TRBV18 | TRBD1 | TRBJ1-2 | .
TGTGCCAGCAGGGCAGGGGACAGGGCTAATGAAAAACTGTTTTTT | CASRAGDRANEKLFF | TRBV2 | TRBD1 | TRBJ1-4 | .
TGTGCCAGCAGCCCAATCATGAACACTGAAGCTTTCTTT | CASSPIMNTEAFF | TRBV7-9 | . | TRBJ1-1 | .
TGTGCCACCAGTCCCGGGGTGGTAGCGAGAAACACTGAAGCTTTCTTT | CATSPGVVARNTEAFF | TRBV15 | . | TRBJ1-1 | .
TGTGCCAGCAGTTCGCACGGACTCTCCTACGAGCAGTACTTC | CASSSHGLSYEQYF | TRBV28 | . | TRBJ2-7 | .
TGTGCCATCGTTCCGGCCGGCGGCACTGAAGCTTTCTTT | CAIVPAGGTEAFF | TRBV10-3 | . | TRBJ1-1 | .
TGCGCCAGCAGCTTGGGACAGGTCCACGAGCAGTACTTC | CASSLGQVHEQYF | TRBV5-1 | . | TRBJ2-7 | .
TGTGCCTGGAGTGTGTCTAGCGGGGGCTACGAGCAGTACTTC | CAWSVSSGGYEQYF | TRBV30 | TRBD2 | TRBJ2-7 | .
TGTGCCAGCAGTGGACAGCCGGGGGAGACCCAGTACTTC | CASSGQPGETQYF | TRBV6-4 | . | TRBJ2-5 | .
TGTGCCTGGTTCGGGAGTAGGGGCGGGGAGCTGTTTTTT | CAWFGSRGGELFF | TRBV30 | . | TRBJ2-2 | .
TGTGCCAGCAGTTTATCGGGGGGCACAGATACGCAGTATTTT | CASSLSGGTDTQYF | TRBV27 | . | TRBJ2-3 | .
TGTGCCAGCAGTCCCCGGTCGACAGGGAGTCTCACCTTC | CASSPRSTGSLTF | TRBV27 | TRBD1 | TRBJ1-2 | .
TGTGCCAGCGGGACAGAGCCTTTTAATCAGCCCCAGCATTTT | CASGTEPFNQPQHF | TRBV6-1 | TRBD1 | TRBJ1-5 | .
TGTGCCAGCAGTTTCGGACTAGCGGGGGTTCAAGAGACCCAGTACTTC | CASSFGLAGVQETQYF | TRBV6-5 | TRBD2 | TRBJ2-5 | .
TGTGCCAGCAGGACCTGGGGGCTTAGCTCCTACAATGAGCAGTTCTTC | CASRTWGLSSYNEQFF | TRBV11-2 | . | TRBJ2-1 | .
TGTGCCATCAGCACAGGGGAAGAGACCCAGTACTTC | CAISTGEETQYF | TRBV10-3 | TRBD1 | TRBJ2-5 | .
TGTGCCAGCAGTGAAGTACGGGTAGGGGAAGGCTACACCTTC | CASSEVRVGEGYTF | TRBV6-1 | . | TRBJ1-2 | .
TGTGCCAGCAGCTTCCCGGACAGGGGGCTTTACACCGGGGAGCTGTTTTTT | CASSFPDRGLYTGELFF | TRBV5-4 | TRBD1 | TRBJ2-2 | .
TGCGCCAGCAAGGAGGGGATCGCCAATGAGCAGTTCTTC | CASKEGIANEQFF | TRBV5-1 | . | TRBJ2-1 | .
TGTGCCAGTACCCAACCGGGACAGGGGGCCTACGAGCAGTACTTC | CASTQPGQGAYEQYF | TRBV19 | TRBD1 | TRBJ2-7 | .
TGTGCCAGCAGCGGGGGAGCGGGAGGGCCGGGGGAGCAGTACTTC | CASSGGAGGPGEQYF | TRBV5-4 | TRBD2 | TRBJ2-7 | .
TGTGCCATCAGTGAGTCGGGGACAGGGTCCCAAGGCTACACCTTC | CAISESGTGSQGYTF | TRBV10-3 | TRBD1 | TRBJ1-2 | .
TGTGCCTGGAGTACAGGGGACAACACCGGGGAGCTGTTTTTT | CAWSTGDNTGELFF | TRBV30 | TRBD1 | TRBJ2-2 | .
TGTGCCAGTAGTATAAGGCCCGGGACAGGGAATGAAAAACTGTTTTTT | CASSIRPGTGNEKLFF | TRBV19 | TRBD1 | TRBJ1-4 | .
TGTGCCAGCAGCCCCCGGCCTGATAATGAGCAGTTCTTC | CASSPRPDNEQFF | TRBV11-2 | . | TRBJ2-1 | once
TGTGCCAGCAGCCCCCGCCGCACAGATACGCAGTATTTT | CASSPRRTDTQYF | TRBV5-5 | . | TRBJ2-3 | once
TGTGCCAGCAGCCGAAACATAGGAGGCGAGCAGTACTTC | CASSRNIGGEQYF | TRBV7-2 | . | TRBJ2-7 | .
TGTGCCAGCAGCTTAGGGAGATGGGCTCAGCCCCAGCATTTT | CASSLGRWAQPQHF | TRBV7-2 | . | TRBJ1-5 | .
TGTGCCAGCAGCTTGGCACGCCAGACCTATGACTACACCTTC | CASSLARQTYDYTF | TRBV5-4 | . | TRBJ1-2 | .
TGTGCCTGGAGTTGGAGCAATGAAAAACTGTTTTTT | CAWSWSNEKLFF | TRBV30 | . | TRBJ1-4 | .
TGTGCCAGCACCCCTAGCGGGAAGGGGTCCTACGAGCAGTACTTC | CASTPSGKGSYEQYF | TRBV28 | TRBD2 | TRBJ2-7 | .
TGTGCCAGTAGTATGGCCCCTAAGACTAGCGGGAGTGACTACGAGCAGTACTTC | CASSMAPKTSGSDYEQYF | TRBV19 | TRBD2 | TRBJ2-7 | once
TGTGCCAGCAGCCCTCCCCGGGGAGGCTACACCTTC | CASSPPRGGYTF | TRBV27 | . | TRBJ1-2 | .
TGCGCCAGCAGTGCAGGTAGCGGTAGCACAGATACGCAGTATTTT | CASSAGSGSTDTQYF | TRBV5-1 | . | TRBJ2-3 | .
TGTGCCAGTAGTACTGTAGGACAGCCCCTTTTAACTTTACGCAATCAGCCCCAGCATTTT | CASSTVGQPLLTLRNQPQHF | TRBV19 | . | TRBJ1-5 | .